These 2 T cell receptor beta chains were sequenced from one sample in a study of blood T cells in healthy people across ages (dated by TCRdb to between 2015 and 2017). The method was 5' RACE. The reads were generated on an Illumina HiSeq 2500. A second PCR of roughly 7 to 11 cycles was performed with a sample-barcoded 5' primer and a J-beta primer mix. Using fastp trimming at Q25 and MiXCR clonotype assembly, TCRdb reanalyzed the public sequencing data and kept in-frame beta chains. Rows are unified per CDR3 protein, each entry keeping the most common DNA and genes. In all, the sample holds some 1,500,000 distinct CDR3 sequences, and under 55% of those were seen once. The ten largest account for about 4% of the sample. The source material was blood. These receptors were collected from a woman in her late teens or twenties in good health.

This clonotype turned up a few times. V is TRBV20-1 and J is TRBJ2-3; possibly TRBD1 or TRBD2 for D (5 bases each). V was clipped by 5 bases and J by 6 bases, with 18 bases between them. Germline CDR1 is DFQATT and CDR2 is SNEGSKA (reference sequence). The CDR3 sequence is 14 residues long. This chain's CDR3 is CSASAWDGSDTQYF. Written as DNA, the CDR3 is TGCAGTGCTTCCGCGTGGGACGGGTCGGATACGCAGTATTTT.

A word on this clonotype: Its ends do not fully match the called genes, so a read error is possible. The CDR3 nucleotides are TGTGCCGGCAGTTCCCCAGGGACGAACACTGAAGCTTTCTTT. It yields the protein CAGSSPGTNTEAFF. The gene calls are TRBV28 and TRBJ1-1, with TRBD1 as a possible D gene (5 bases). Per germline, CDR1 MDHEN and CDR2 SYDVKM. The CDR3 consists of 14 residues. The variable domain in full, completed from reference TRBV28 and TRBJ1-1, reads DVKVTQSSRYLVKRTGEKVFLECVQDMDHENMFWYRQDPGLGLRLIYFSYDVKMKEKGDIPEGYSVSREKKERFSLILESASTNQTSMYLCAGSSPGTNTEAFFGQGTRLTVV.